The subject of this entry is one T cell receptor beta chain. The data belong to a study of T cell changes during pregnancy in multiple sclerosis. Clones were sequenced by immunoSEQ multiplex PCR, and TCRdb holds only the in-frame ones, with some missing. The repertoire includes 40,000 or so clones, 85% to 95% of them detected once, and roughly 0.37% sits in the top ten. CDR1 and CDR2 (germline): WNHNN, SYGVQD (reference sequence). The CDR3 is 15 amino acids. V was clipped by 0 bases and J by 5 bases, with 13 bases between them. The sample was CD4+ T cells from peripheral blood mononuclear cells, taken in the third trimester of pregnancy. This chain links TRBV10-1 with TRBJ1-1, with D perhaps TRBD1 (5 bases). This clonotype was sampled from a female donor in good health, enrolled as a control in a pregnancy study. CDR3 region: CASSESGPGRTEAFF. The CDR3 DNA is TGCGCCAGCAGTGAGTCTGGTCCAGGGCGGACTGAAGCTTTCTTT.